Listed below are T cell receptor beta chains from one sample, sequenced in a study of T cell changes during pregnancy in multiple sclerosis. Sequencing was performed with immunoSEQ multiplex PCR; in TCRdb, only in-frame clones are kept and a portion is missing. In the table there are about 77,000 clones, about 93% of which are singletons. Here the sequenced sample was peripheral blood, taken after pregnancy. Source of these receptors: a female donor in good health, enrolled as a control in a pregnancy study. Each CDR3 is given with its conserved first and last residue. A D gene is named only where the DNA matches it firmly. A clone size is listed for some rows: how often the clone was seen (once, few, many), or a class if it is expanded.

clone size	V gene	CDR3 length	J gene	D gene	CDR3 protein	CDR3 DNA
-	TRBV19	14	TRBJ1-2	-	CASSISASLYGYTF	TGTGCCAGTAGTATATCCGCCAGTCTCTATGGCTACACCTTC
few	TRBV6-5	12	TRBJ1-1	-	CASSTGQIEAFF	TGTGCCAGCAGTACCGGACAGATAGAAGCTTTCTTT
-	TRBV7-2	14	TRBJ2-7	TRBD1	CASSLGQKTYEQYF	TGTGCCAGCAGCCTGGGACAGAAGACCTACGAGCAGTACTTC
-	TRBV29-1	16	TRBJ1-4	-	CSADPRPPRSNEKLFF	TGCAGCGCTGACCCCAGGCCCCCGCGATCTAATGAAAAACTGTTTTTT
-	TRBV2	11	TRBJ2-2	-	CASSLRGELFF	TGTGCCAGCAGTTTGCGGGGGGAGCTGTTTTTT
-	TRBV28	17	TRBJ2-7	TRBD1	CASSPPIGQGASGEQYF	TGTGCCAGCAGTCCTCCTATAGGACAGGGGGCTTCGGGAGAGCAGTACTTC
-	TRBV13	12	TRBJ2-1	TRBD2	CASSRGVHEQFF	TGTGCCAGCAGCCGGGGGGTACATGAGCAGTTCTTC
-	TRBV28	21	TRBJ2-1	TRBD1	CAMRDRERFGYGDGSYNEQFF	TGTGCCATGCGCGACAGGGAACGTTTTGGCTACGGCGATGGATCCTACAATGAGCAGTTCTTC
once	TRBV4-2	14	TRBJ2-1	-	CASSQDRRYNEQFF	TGTGCCAGCAGCCAAGATCGTAGATACAATGAGCAGTTCTTC
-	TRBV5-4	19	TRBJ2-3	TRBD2	CASSPGGLAGGRVADTQYF	TGTGCCAGCAGCCCGGGGGGGCTAGCGGGAGGGCGGGTCGCAGATACGCAGTATTTT
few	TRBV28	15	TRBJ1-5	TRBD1	CASRLYDRGNQPQHF	TGTGCCAGCAGGCTCTACGACAGGGGCAATCAGCCCCAGCATTTT
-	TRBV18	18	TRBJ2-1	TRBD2	CASSPLPRAGGPDNEQFF	TGTGCCAGCTCACCACTACCAAGGGCGGGGGGGCCTGACAATGAGCAGTTCTTC
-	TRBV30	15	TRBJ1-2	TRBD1	CAWSGGQGSSYGYTF	TGTGCCTGGAGTGGTGGACAGGGATCGTCCTATGGCTACACCTTC
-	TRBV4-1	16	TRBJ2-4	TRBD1	CASSQDASRGFHIQYF	TGCGCCAGCAGCCAAGACGCTAGCAGGGGGTTCCACATTCAGTACTTC
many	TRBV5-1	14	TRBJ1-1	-	CASSLGQPQSEAFF	TGCGCCAGCAGCCTCGGACAACCTCAGTCGGAAGCTTTCTTT
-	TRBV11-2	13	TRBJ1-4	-	CASSLWGEEKLFF	TGTGCCAGCAGCTTATGGGGGGAAGAAAAACTGTTTTTT
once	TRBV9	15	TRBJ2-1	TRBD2	CASSVDPSGSYEQFF	TGTGCCAGCAGCGTTGATCCTAGCGGGAGTTATGAGCAGTTCTTC
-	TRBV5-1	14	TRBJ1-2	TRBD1	CASSSWTGGFDYTF	TGCGCCAGCAGCTCTTGGACAGGGGGCTTCGACTACACCTTC
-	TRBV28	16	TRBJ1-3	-	CASSLRGRGRGNTIYF	TGTGCCAGCAGTTTACGGGGCAGGGGACGGGGAAACACCATATATTTT
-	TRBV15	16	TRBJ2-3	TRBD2	CATSRRSGGNTDTQYF	TGTGCCACCAGCAGGAGAAGCGGGGGTAACACAGATACGCAGTATTTT
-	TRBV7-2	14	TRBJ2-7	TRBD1	CASSPQGRASEQYF	TGTGCCAGCAGCCCACAGGGGCGCGCATCCGAGCAGTACTTC
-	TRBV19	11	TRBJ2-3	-	CASSTRESLYF	TGTGCCAGTAGTACTCGAGAGAGTCTGTATTTT
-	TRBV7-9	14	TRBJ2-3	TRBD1	CASSPRQGLDTQYF	TGTGCCAGCAGCCCTCGACAGGGTCTGGATACGCAGTATTTT
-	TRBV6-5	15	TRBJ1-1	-	CASSYSSGSDTEAFF	TGTGCCAGCAGTTACTCGTCAGGGTCGGACACTGAAGCTTTCTTT
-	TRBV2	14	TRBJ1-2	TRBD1	CASSAIGGDYGYTF	TGTGCCAGCAGTGCGATAGGGGGCGACTATGGCTACACCTTC
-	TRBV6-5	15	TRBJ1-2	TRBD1	CASSYGQGGLWGYTF	TGTGCCAGCAGCTACGGACAGGGGGGCCTCTGGGGCTACACCTTC
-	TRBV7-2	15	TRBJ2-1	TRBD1	CASSSRDRSYNEQFF	TGTGCCAGCAGCTCAAGGGACAGGTCCTACAATGAGCAGTTCTTC
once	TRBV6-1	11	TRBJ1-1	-	CASLSNTEAFF	TGTGCCAGCTTGAGTAACACTGAAGCTTTCTTT
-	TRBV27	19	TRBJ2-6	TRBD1	CATRPGTGGIVAGANVLTF	TGTGCCACCAGGCCCGGGACAGGGGGCATAGTAGCTGGGGCCAACGTCCTGACTTTC
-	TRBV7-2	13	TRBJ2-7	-	CASSLVNPYEQYF	TGTGCCAGCAGCTTAGTAAATCCCTACGAGCAGTACTTC
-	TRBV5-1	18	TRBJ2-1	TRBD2	CASSLAGVAGSSYNEQFF	TGCGCCAGCAGCTTGGCCGGGGTAGCGGGGAGCTCCTACAATGAGCAGTTCTTC
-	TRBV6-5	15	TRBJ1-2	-	CASSSIVAGLYGYTF	TGTGCCAGCAGTTCCATCGTGGCGGGCCTCTATGGCTACACCTTC
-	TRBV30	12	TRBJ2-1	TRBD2	CAWRGGSNEQFF	TGTGCCTGGAGGGGCGGGAGCAATGAGCAGTTCTTC
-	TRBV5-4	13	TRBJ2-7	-	CASSLSGGNEQYF	TGTGCCAGCAGCTTGTCGGGCGGGAACGAGCAGTACTTC
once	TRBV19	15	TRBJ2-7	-	CASSRKGGGAYEQYF	TGTGCCAGTAGTCGCAAGGGAGGAGGTGCCTACGAGCAGTACTTC
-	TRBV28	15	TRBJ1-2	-	CASSPVDRLAYGYTF	TGTGCCAGCAGTCCAGTCGACAGATTGGCGTATGGCTACACCTTC
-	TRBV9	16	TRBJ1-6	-	CASSEYGTQNNSPLHF	TGTGCCAGCAGCGAATATGGGACACAAAATAATTCACCCCTCCACTTT
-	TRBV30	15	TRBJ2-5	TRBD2	CAWSYSGGAQETQYF	TGTGCCTGGAGTTATAGCGGGGGAGCGCAAGAGACCCAGTACTTC
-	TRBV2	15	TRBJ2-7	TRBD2	CASRDSSGRAYEQYF	TGTGCCAGCAGGGACTCTAGCGGGCGTGCCTACGAGCAGTACTTC
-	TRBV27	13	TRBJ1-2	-	CASSLEFGYGYTF	TGTGCCAGCAGTTTGGAGTTCGGCTATGGCTACACCTTC
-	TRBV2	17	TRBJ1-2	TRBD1	CAIRGGNRGGLNYGYTF	TGTGCCATACGGGGGGGGAACAGGGGAGGGTTGAACTATGGCTACACCTTC
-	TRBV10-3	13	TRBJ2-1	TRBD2	CAINAGGPGEQFF	TGTGCCATCAACGCGGGAGGGCCTGGTGAGCAGTTCTTC
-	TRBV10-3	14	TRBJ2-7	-	CAISENLPSGEQYF	TGTGCCATCAGTGAAAACCTCCCCAGCGGGGAGCAGTACTTC
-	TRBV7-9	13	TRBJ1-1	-	CASSLQSSGEAFF	TGTGCCAGCAGCTTACAATCTTCGGGGGAAGCTTTCTTT
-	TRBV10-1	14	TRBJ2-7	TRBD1	CASSPGTGKNEQYF	TGCGCCAGCAGTCCAGGGACAGGGAAAAATGAGCAGTACTTC
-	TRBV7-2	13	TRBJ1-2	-	CASRPQGPYGYTF	TGTGCCAGCAGACCGCAGGGGCCCTATGGCTACACCTTC
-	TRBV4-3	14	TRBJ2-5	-	CASSQWSEGETQYF	TGCGCCAGCAGCCAATGGTCGGAGGGAGAGACCCAGTACTTC
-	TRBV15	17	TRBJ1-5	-	CATSRVFGGSSNQPQHF	TGTGCCACCAGCAGAGTATTCGGGGGTAGTAGCAATCAGCCCCAGCATTTT
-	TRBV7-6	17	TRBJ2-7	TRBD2	CASRPGLAGGSTYEQYF	TGTGCCAGCAGGCCGGGACTAGCGGGAGGGTCTACCTACGAGCAGTACTTC
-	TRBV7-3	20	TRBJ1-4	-	CASSFPSRIFKGSLYEKLFF	TGTGCCAGCAGCTTCCCAAGCAGGATATTTAAAGGGAGCCTATATGAAAAACTGTTTTTT
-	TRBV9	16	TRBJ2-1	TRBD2	CASSLTGTTKYNEQFF	TGTGCCAGCAGCCTCACCGGGACTACCAAGTACAATGAGCAGTTCTTC
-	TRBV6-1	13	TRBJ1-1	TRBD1	CASGQGAATEAFF	TGTGCCAGCGGTCAGGGGGCCGCCACTGAAGCTTTCTTT
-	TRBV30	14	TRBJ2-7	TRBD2	CAWRIAGGPYEQYF	TGTGCCTGGAGGATAGCGGGAGGCCCATACGAGCAGTACTTC